These T cell receptor beta chains were read from a single sample in a study of T cell repertoires in cytomegalovirus infection. Antigens of these TCRs are unknown. TCRdb fed the reads into MiXCR, producing one record per CDR3 protein. The sample consists of approximately 910,000 distinct CDR3 sequences, 25% to 40% of them appearing once. This specimen was cultured CD8+ T cells from PBMCs, taken from culture after CMV antigen stimulation. These receptor sequences come from a human donor in good health (CMV status not recorded). Some clones in this sample may be carry-over from other donors' samples. The CDR3 runs from the conserved cysteine through the conserved F or W. A D gene is named only where the DNA matches it firmly. Some rows have no size entry. The others give once, few or many, or a class for an expanded clone.

v_gene	j_gene	abundance	d_gene	CDR3aa	CDR3nt
TRBV29-1	TRBJ1-1	NA	NA	CSVEMSTEAFF	TGCAGCGTTGAAATGAGCACTGAAGCTTTCTTT
TRBV7-2	TRBJ1-5	many	NA	CASSLLVLGTPEEPQHF	TGTGCCAGCAGCTTACTTGTTCTGGGTACACCTGAGGAGCCCCAGCATTTT
TRBV7-3	TRBJ2-4	NA	TRBD1	CASSSQDRGIPKNIQYF	TGTGCCAGCAGCTCCCAAGACAGGGGAATCCCCAAAAACATTCAGTACTTC
TRBV11-2	TRBJ2-1	NA	TRBD1	CASSAWGQTRNEQFF	TGTGCCAGCAGCGCCTGGGGACAGACTCGGAATGAGCAGTTCTTC
TRBV9	TRBJ1-2	NA	TRBD1	CASSVDGTGNYGYTF	TGTGCCAGCAGCGTAGATGGGACAGGGAACTATGGCTACACCTTC
TRBV27	TRBJ1-6	few	TRBD1	CASRDPTGPLINSPLHF	TGTGCCAGCAGAGACCCGACAGGGCCTTTGATTAATTCACCCCTCCACTTT
TRBV12-3/TRBV12-4	TRBJ2-2	many	NA	CASSPSGGGELFF	TGTGCCAGCAGTCCCTCAGGAGGCGGGGAGCTGTTTTTT
TRBV6-5	TRBJ2-7	few	TRBD1	CASSMDRGSYEQYF	TGTGCCAGCAGTATGGACAGGGGGAGCTACGAGCAGTACTTC
TRBV20-1	TRBJ1-4	few	NA	CSATDRSTNEKLFF	TGCAGTGCCACCGACCGCTCAACTAATGAAAAACTGTTTTTT
TRBV6-5	TRBJ2-4	NA	NA	CASSYSITGADIQYF	TGTGCCAGCAGTTACTCGATAACGGGGGCTGACATTCAGTACTTC
TRBV7-8	TRBJ2-3	few	TRBD1	CASSEGQGGDTQYF	TGTGCCAGCAGCGAGGGACAGGGAGGCGATACGCAGTATTTT
TRBV27	TRBJ2-1	NA	TRBD2	CASRSGGAPYNEQFF	TGTGCCAGCCGCTCGGGGGGGGCCCCCTACAATGAGCAGTTCTTC
TRBV6-1	TRBJ2-7	NA	TRBD2	CASGLAATYEQYF	TGTGCCAGTGGACTAGCGGCGACCTACGAGCAGTACTTC
TRBV7-8	TRBJ1-1	many	NA	CASSSTPQTEAFF	TGTGCCAGCAGCTCGACACCACAGACTGAAGCTTTCTTT
TRBV15	TRBJ2-3	NA	NA	CATSRELAADTQYF	TGTGCCACCAGCAGAGAGCTGGCCGCAGATACGCAGTATTTT
TRBV6-1	TRBJ2-2	NA	NA	CASSEDRDTGELFF	TGTGCCAGCAGTGAAGACAGGGACACCGGGGAGCTGTTTTTT
TRBV5-1	TRBJ2-3	NA	TRBD2	CASSFGLAGGPPDTQYF	TGCGCCAGCAGCTTCGGACTAGCGGGGGGGCCTCCAGATACGCAGTATTTT
TRBV28	TRBJ1-2	few	TRBD1	CASSLSRRGGSYGYTF	TGTGCCAGCAGTTTATCTCGCAGGGGGGGGAGTTATGGCTACACCTTC
TRBV11-1	TRBJ2-1	few	NA	CASSLTRGLSNEQFF	TGTGCCAGCAGCTTAACTCGGGGATTGTCCAATGAGCAGTTCTTC
TRBV7-9	TRBJ2-5	NA	NA	CASSLRGRLGETQYF	TGTGCCAGCAGCTTGAGGGGGAGGTTAGGGGAGACCCAGTACTTC
TRBV19	TRBJ1-1	few	NA	CASTVGTNEAFF	TGTGCCAGTACCGTAGGAACCAATGAAGCTTTCTTT
TRBV19	TRBJ1-1	NA	TRBD1	CASSIKQGTGSEAFF	TGTGCCAGTAGTATAAAGCAAGGGACAGGGTCTGAAGCTTTCTTT
TRBV7-8	TRBJ2-1	few	NA	CASSPRGTDYYSYNEQFF	TGTGCCAGCAGCCCCCGGGGAACCGACTATTACTCCTACAATGAGCAGTTCTTC
TRBV9	TRBJ2-2	NA	TRBD2	CASSAAGTSGGVDTGELFF	TGTGCCAGCAGCGCGGCCGGGACTAGCGGGGGGGTTGACACCGGGGAGCTGTTTTTT
TRBV27	TRBJ1-6	NA	NA	CASKGGVAVDSPLHF	TGTGCCAGTAAGGGGGGCGTTGCTGTGGATTCACCCCTCCACTTT
TRBV10-3	TRBJ2-2	NA	TRBD2	CAVRPVSGERTGELFF	TGTGCCGTCAGACCCGTTAGCGGGGAGCGCACCGGGGAGCTATTTTTT
TRBV6-2/TRBV6-3	TRBJ2-3	NA	NA	CASSYKDRRTDTQYF	TGTGCCAGCAGTTACAAGGACCGGAGGACAGATACGCAGTATTTT
TRBV7-6	TRBJ1-1	few	NA	CASMLGGGTEAFF	TGTGCCAGCATGCTCGGGGGAGGGACTGAAGCTTTCTTT
TRBV3-1	TRBJ2-7	NA	NA	CASSQEAIIPPYEQYF	TGTGCCAGCAGCCAGGAAGCCATTATTCCGCCCTACGAGCAGTACTTC
TRBV2	TRBJ2-1	NA	NA	CASSEQGLYNEQFF	TGTGCCAGCAGTGAACAGGGCCTTTACAATGAGCAGTTCTTC
TRBV29-1	TRBJ1-4	few	TRBD1	CSVESRGRGNEKLFF	TGCAGCGTTGAGTCCAGGGGGCGAGGAAATGAAAAACTGTTTTTT
TRBV19	TRBJ1-5	NA	NA	CASTINPLGTSSQHF	TGTGCCAGTACCATAAATCCTCTCGGGACCTCCTCCCAGCATTTT
TRBV19	TRBJ1-6	NA	NA	CASSIRARSPLHF	TGTGCCAGTAGTATCCGGGCCCGCTCACCCCTCCACTTT
TRBV27	TRBJ1-2	NA	TRBD1	CASSLFPFDRVGYTF	TGTGCCAGCAGTTTATTCCCTTTCGACAGGGTTGGCTACACCTTC
TRBV7-2	TRBJ2-1	NA	TRBD2	CASSSPSGGPLGEQFF	TGTGCCAGCAGCTCTCCTAGCGGGGGACCCCTCGGGGAGCAGTTCTTC
TRBV6-1	TRBJ2-7	NA	NA	CASSEAVANFAYEQYF	TGTGCCAGCAGTGAAGCTGTCGCCAACTTCGCCTACGAGCAGTACTTC
TRBV27	TRBJ2-3	few	NA	CASSSNTWGTDTQYF	TGTGCCAGCAGTTCAAACACCTGGGGCACAGATACGCAGTATTTT
TRBV7-6	TRBJ2-1	NA	NA	CASSPPRNEQFF	TGTGCCAGCAGCCCCCCACGCAATGAGCAGTTCTTC
TRBV9	TRBJ2-1	NA	TRBD1	CASRPTGGYEQFF	TGTGCCAGCAGACCTACAGGGGGCTATGAGCAGTTCTTC
TRBV12-5	TRBJ1-1	NA	NA	CASGFTGGRLNTEAFF	TGTGCTAGTGGTTTCACCGGTGGACGGCTGAACACTGAAGCTTTCTTT
TRBV4-2	TRBJ1-4	few	NA	CASSQGGKEKLFF	TGTGCCAGCAGCCAAGGGGGGAAGGAAAAACTGTTTTTT
TRBV7-6	TRBJ2-1	many	TRBD2	CASSAGTRPPYNEQFF	TGTGCCAGCAGCGCGGGGACTAGGCCTCCTTACAATGAGCAGTTCTTC
TRBV12-3/TRBV12-4	TRBJ1-1	many	NA	CASSPGRGTEAFF	TGTGCCAGCAGCCCGGGGCGGGGAACTGAAGCTTTCTTT
TRBV7-6	TRBJ2-2	NA	TRBD2	CASGSSGGAPGELFF	TGTGCCAGCGGGTCTAGCGGGGGGGCCCCCGGGGAGCTGTTTTTT
TRBV10-3	TRBJ2-2	NA	NA	CAIMTNTGELFF	TGTGCCATCATGACGAACACCGGGGAGCTGTTTTTT
TRBV24-1	TRBJ2-3	many	NA	CATSDPSTDTQYF	TGTGCCACCAGTGACCCAAGCACAGATACGCAGTATTTT
TRBV7-9	TRBJ2-3	many	TRBD2	CASSFLAGGLNTQYF	TGTGCCAGCAGCTTCCTAGCGGGGGGCCTGAATACGCAGTATTTT
TRBV5-5	TRBJ2-1	NA	NA	CASSLVSPNNEQFF	TGTGCCAGCAGCTTGGTATCCCCAAACAATGAGCAGTTCTTC
TRBV15	TRBJ1-5	NA	NA	CATSSITYSNQPQHF	TGTGCCACCAGCAGTATAACATATAGCAATCAGCCCCAGCATTTT
TRBV20-1	TRBJ2-3	NA	TRBD2	CSAKEGVAGTQYF	TGCAGTGCTAAGGAGGGGGTAGCGGGAACGCAGTATTTT
TRBV7-9	TRBJ1-3	few	NA	CASSLARGLSGNTIYF	TGTGCCAGCAGCTTAGCGCGGGGACTCTCTGGAAACACCATATATTTT
TRBV2	TRBJ2-1	few	NA	CASGEAGNVYNEQFF	TGTGCCAGCGGAGAAGCAGGGAATGTATACAATGAGCAGTTCTTC
TRBV12-3/TRBV12-4	TRBJ1-2	NA	NA	CASSPDFKGSGYTF	TGTGCCAGCAGCCCGGATTTTAAAGGGTCTGGCTACACCTTC
TRBV7-6	TRBJ1-1	NA	NA	CASSLKGDTEAFF	TGTGCCAGCAGCTTAAAAGGGGACACTGAAGCTTTCTTT
TRBV6-1	TRBJ1-5	NA	NA	CASSDILASNQPQHF	TGTGCCAGCAGTGATATCTTAGCTAGCAATCAGCCCCAGCATTTT
TRBV5-1	TRBJ2-1	few	NA	CASSFWGSGDSSYNEQFF	TGCGCCAGCAGCTTCTGGGGGTCAGGGGACTCCTCCTACAATGAGCAGTTCTTC
TRBV4-3	TRBJ1-6	NA	NA	CASSQDFVAAYNSPLHF	TGCGCCAGCAGCCAAGATTTTGTGGCCGCCTATAATTCACCCCTCCACTTT
TRBV19	TRBJ2-1	NA	NA	CASSIDERDVGSYNEQFF	TGTGCCAGTAGTATAGATGAGAGGGACGTCGGCTCCTACAATGAGCAGTTCTTC
TRBV12-5	TRBJ1-1	few	NA	CASGGGGLGTEAFF	TGTGCTAGTGGTGGGGGGGGGCTCGGAACTGAAGCTTTCTTT
TRBV15	TRBJ2-6	NA	NA	CATSIGVASGANVLTF	TGTGCCACCAGCATAGGAGTAGCCTCTGGGGCCAACGTCCTGACTTTC